Below, one T cell receptor (beta chain) is given with its context. In this sample, this clone turned up once. Its specific antigen is unknown. Nothing much larger sits one base from this clone, and base qualities are not available. Including the terminal cysteine and phenylalanine, the CDR3 comprises 18 residues. Only the CDR3 region is kept as DNA, spanning 54 bases read in frame from base 1. Via the germline V gene (reference sequence), CDR1 is MNHEY and CDR2 SMNVEV. After removal of 0 bases from V and 7 bases from J, the junction retains 13 bases not matched to a gene. The library was obtained by the immunoSEQ multiplex PCR assay. To provide template for TCR sequencing, every sample had RNA extracted and reverse transcribed into cDNA. First-strand cDNA was synthesized with SuperScript III using a 2:1 mix of oligo-dT and random hexamers. Amplification bias was assessed with a synthetic immune receptor repertoire, and residual bias was removed computationally. The paper's processing steps were these. Raw reads were preprocessed for error removal, and CDR3 was defined according to IMGT conventions as running from the conserved cysteine to phenylalanine. Clonality was computed as 1 minus the Shannon entropy, with the entropy normalized by log2 of the number of productive unique TCRs. Whether scalp clones were CD4 or CD8 was inferred by matching scalp TCRbeta sequences against CD4 and CD8 repertoires sorted from blood. TCRdb mirrors the immuneACCESS table, restricted to in-frame sequences. Some clones are absent from its copies; in checked studies, under half trace to an unresolved V gene, and the reason for the others is unknown. V and J calls and clone size come straight from that table; D and trimming were deduced from the DNA. This sample holds nearly 95,000 clones; about three quarters were observed only once. Roughly 17% of the sample is held by the ten biggest clonotypes.

Sample treatment or condition, as interpreted from the label and publication: oral pan-JAK inhibitor, 5-10 mg twice daily. Lesional scalp punch biopsies and peripheral blood were obtained from alopecia areata patients. PBMCs were isolated by density centrifugation and stained for CD3, CD4 and CD8, and CD4+ and CD8+ T cells were sorted on a FACSAria. The data stem from a study of CD8+ T cells in alopecia areata (dated by TCRdb to the late 2010s). Describing the broader study: The treated patients took part in an open-label pilot trial in which moderate-to-severe alopecia areata was treated with oral tofacitinib at 5 to 10 mg twice daily. Patients received tofacitinib for 6 to 18 months and were then followed off drug for 6 months to check for delayed response and recurrence. In treated patients, disease severity was measured using the SALT score, which gives the percentage of scalp surface area affected. High-throughput TCRbeta sequencing was used to examine T cell clonal expansion in alopecia areata in both the C3H/HeJ mouse model and human patients. In humans, TCRbeta sequencing was performed on scalp tissue and on sorted CD4+ and CD8+ peripheral blood T cells from healthy controls and from patients with patchy or totalis/universalis alopecia areata. Biopsies were taken from tofacitinib-treated patients at baseline and again at 4 and 24 weeks into treatment, and several of those patients also had a later scalp biopsy. Scalp clonality was compared across normal scalp (n=4), patchy alopecia areata scalp (n=8), and alopecia totalis/universalis scalp (n=8). RNA came from the PAXgene miRNA kit for fixed scalp, the miRNeasy kit for PBMCs, and the RNeasy kit for mouse skin. TCRbeta CDR3 regions were amplified by immunoSEQ multiplex PCR using 35 Vbeta forward and 13 Jbeta reverse primers. Overall study outcomes, separate from this receptor: Higher clonality and more expanded CD8+ clones were observed in lesional scalp than in normal scalp, particularly in alopecia totalis/universalis, a finding suggestive of antigenic drive. Unlike mouse skin, where gammadelta T cells dominate, normal human skin contains resident alphabeta T cells that get sequenced too, which complicates analysis of the scalp TCR repertoire. The treated cohort was small, with a single nonresponder, so links between baseline CD8+ expansion and response need larger studies. Many expanded lesional clones were found to persist in scalp and blood during tofacitinib treatment, and relapse after treatment cessation may be partly explained by this persistence. TCR sequences shared between patients were less clear than in mice, possibly partly because of HLA diversity in the patient population. Scalp clonality and the number of expanded CD8+ clones among the top 100 scalp clones were significantly decreased by tofacitinib.

This chain is built from TRBV27 and TRBJ1-2, with 11 middle bases fitting TRBD1. The origin of this receptor is a human donor with alopecia areata. Source: CD8+ T cells sorted from blood, taken at week 44, from a patient treated with tofacitinib. The CDR3 region: CASSLSAGQGVGKGGYTF. The base sequence is TGTGCCAGCAGTTTATCGGCGGGACAGGGGGTCGGTAAAGGTGGCTACACCTTC.